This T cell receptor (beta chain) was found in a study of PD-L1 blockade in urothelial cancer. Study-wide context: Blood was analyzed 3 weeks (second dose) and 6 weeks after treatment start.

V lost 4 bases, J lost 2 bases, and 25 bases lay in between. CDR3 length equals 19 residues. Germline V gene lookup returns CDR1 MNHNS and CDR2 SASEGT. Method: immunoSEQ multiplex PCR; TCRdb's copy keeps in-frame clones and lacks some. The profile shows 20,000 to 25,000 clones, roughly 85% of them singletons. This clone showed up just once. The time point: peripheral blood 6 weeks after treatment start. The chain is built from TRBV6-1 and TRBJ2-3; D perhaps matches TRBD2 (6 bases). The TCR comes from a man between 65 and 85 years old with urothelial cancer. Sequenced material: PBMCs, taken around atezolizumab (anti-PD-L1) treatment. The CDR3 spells CASSVTSGETGGLTDTQYF. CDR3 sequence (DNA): TGTGCCAGCAGTGTGACCAGCGGAGAAACCGGGGGACTCACAGATACGCAGTATTTT.